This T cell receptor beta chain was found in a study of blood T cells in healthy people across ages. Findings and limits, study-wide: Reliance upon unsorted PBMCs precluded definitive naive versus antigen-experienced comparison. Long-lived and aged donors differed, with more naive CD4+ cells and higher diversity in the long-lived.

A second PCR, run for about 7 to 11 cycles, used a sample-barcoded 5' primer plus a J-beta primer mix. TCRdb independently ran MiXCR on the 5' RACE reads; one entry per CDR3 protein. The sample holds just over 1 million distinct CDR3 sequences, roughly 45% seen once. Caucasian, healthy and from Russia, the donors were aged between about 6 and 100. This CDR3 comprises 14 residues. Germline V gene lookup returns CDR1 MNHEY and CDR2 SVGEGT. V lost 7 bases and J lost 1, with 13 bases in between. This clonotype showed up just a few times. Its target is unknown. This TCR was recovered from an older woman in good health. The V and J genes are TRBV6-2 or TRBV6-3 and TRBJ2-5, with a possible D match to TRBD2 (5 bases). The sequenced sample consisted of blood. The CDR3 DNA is TGTGCCAGCAATAACGACCGGGGCCAAGAGACCCAGTACTTC. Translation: CASNNDRGQETQYF.